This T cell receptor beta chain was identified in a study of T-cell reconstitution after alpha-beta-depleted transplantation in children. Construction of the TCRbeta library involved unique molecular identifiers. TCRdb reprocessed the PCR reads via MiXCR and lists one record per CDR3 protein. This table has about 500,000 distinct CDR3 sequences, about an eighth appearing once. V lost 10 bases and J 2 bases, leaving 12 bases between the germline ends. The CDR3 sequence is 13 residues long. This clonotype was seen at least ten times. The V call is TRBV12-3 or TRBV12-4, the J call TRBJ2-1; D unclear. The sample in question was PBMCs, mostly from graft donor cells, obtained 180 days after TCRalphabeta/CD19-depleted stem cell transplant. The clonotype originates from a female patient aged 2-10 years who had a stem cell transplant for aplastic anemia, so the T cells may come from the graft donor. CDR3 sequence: CANRQGTYNEQFF. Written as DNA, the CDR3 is TGTGCCAACCGGCAAGGAACCTACAATGAGCAGTTCTTC.